Each of the 18 T cell receptor beta chains below was sequenced from the same sample in a study of cytomegalovirus exposure and HLA in healthy donors. PCR used 60 Vbeta primers and 13 Jbeta primers. The protocol was immunoSEQ multiplex PCR, while the TCRdb copy is restricted to in-frame clones and leaves out a portion. The sample records about 190,000 clones, 65% to 85% being singletons. Source material: PBMCs. The receptors originated from a woman aged 18-29 years in good health and CMV-seronegative.

This rearrangement joins TRBV5-8 to TRBJ1-4, with D possibly TRBD1 on 5 matching bases. The germline V gene has CDR1 SGHTS and CDR2 YDEGEE. The V end was cut by 4 bases, the J end by 4 bases, with 14 bases between. This CDR3 spans 15 amino acids. CDR3 loop: CASSHGATFNEKLFF. CDR3 in DNA: TGTGCCAGCAGCCATGGGGCGACTTTTAATGAAAAACTGTTTTTT.

The chain recombines TRBV2 with TRBJ1-5, with no clear D. The CDR3 has 16 residues. Germline V gives CDR1 SNHLY, CDR2 FYNNEI. Trimming removed 4 bases at V and 0 bases at J, with 13 bases between. In DNA form, the CDR3 reads TGTGCCAGCAGTGCCTCGGGAGCTTATAGCAATCAGCCCCAGCATTTT. Amino acid sequence: CASSASGAYSNQPQHF. Together with reference TRBV2 and TRBJ1-5, the CDR3 gives the full variable domain: EPEVTQTPSHQVTQMGQEVILRCVPISNHLYFYWYRQILGQKVEFLVSFYNNEISEKSEIFDDQFSVERPDGSNFTLKIRSTKLEDSAMYFCASSASGAYSNQPQHFGDGTRLSIL.

The chain has TRBV1 and TRBJ2-3; the table's D call, TRBD2, was not checked against the DNA. TRBV1 is designated a pseudogene. The CDR3 sequence is 15 residues long. DNA of the CDR3: TGCACCAGCAGCCAAGCCCTTGAAGGGGGGGGTACGCAGTATTTT. This translates into CTSSQALEGGGTQYF.

This clone has a handful of counts. The chain has TRBV29-1 and TRBJ1-1; a weak D match, TRBD1 (6 bases). Trimming cost V 8 bases and J 5 bases, with 15 bases left between them. This CDR3 region has 12 residues. Per germline, CDR1 SQVTM and CDR2 ANQGSEA. In DNA form, the CDR3 reads TGCAGCCTAAAGACAGGTCAAACTGAAGCTTTCTTT. It is translated as CSLKTGQTEAFF.

This chain joins TRBV15 and TRBJ2-1; possibly TRBD2 for D (7 bases). Germline V gives CDR1 LNHNV, CDR2 YYDKDF (reference sequence). Trimming took 0 bases from V and 1 from J, leaving 19 bases between them. CDR3 size: 19 residues. CDR3 residues: CATSREFVVGGGSYNEQFF. CDR3 nucleotides: TGTGCCACCAGCAGAGAATTTGTGGTAGGGGGGGGGTCCTACAATGAGCAGTTCTTC.

This chain uses TRBV4-1 with TRBJ1-6, with D possibly being TRBD1 (6 bases). CDR1 is MGHRA and CDR2 is YSYEKL in the germline V gene. V lost 0 bases to trimming and J lost 9 bases, with 9 bases between them. The CDR3 has 14 amino acids. The chain's CDR3 is CASSQEGRGSPLHF. The CDR3 DNA reads TGCGCCAGCAGCCAAGAAGGCAGGGGTTCACCCCTCCACTTT.

Only a few counts were recorded for this clone. The gene calls are TRBV4-3 and TRBJ2-1, with a tentative D call TRBD2 (5 bases). Per the germline V gene, CDR1 is LGHNA and CDR2 is YSLEER. V gave up 1 base and J gave up 10 bases, with 8 bases separating them. The CDR3 consists of 12 residues. The CDR3 sequence is CASSQGRREQFF. Written as DNA, the CDR3 is TGCGCCAGCAGCCAAGGAAGGAGGGAGCAGTTCTTC.

The chain joins TRBV2 to TRBJ2-5; 12 nucleotides align to TRBD1. The CDR3 consists of 14 residues. CDR1 is SNHLY and CDR2 is FYNNEI in the germline V gene. Trimming cost V 4 bases and J 4 bases; bases outside gene matches: 1. CDR3 DNA: TGTGCCAGCAGTGTGGGACAGGGGGCAGAGACCCAGTACTTC. It translates to CASSVGQGAETQYF.

V is TRBV7-3 and J is TRBJ2-1; 8 bases are a match to TRBD1. CDR3 length: 15 residues. Trimming removed 0 bases from V and 9 bases from J; junction bases left unmatched: 7. Per the germline V gene, CDR1 is SGHTA and CDR2 is FQGTGA. The CDR3 loop is CASSLTWTGSGEQFF. The DNA for the CDR3 is TGTGCCAGCAGCTTAACGTGGACAGGGTCAGGTGAGCAGTTCTTC.

The genes are TRBV5-1 and TRBJ2-5, with TRBD1 as a possible D gene (6 bases). This CDR3 contains 17 residues. V dropped 4 bases and J dropped 5 bases, with 24 bases sitting between them. Germline CDR1 SGHRS, CDR2 YFSETQ. CDR3 nucleotides: TGCGCCAGCAGCACCAAACAGGGTGAGAGTGACCGGGAGACCCAGTACTTC. Encoded protein: CASSTKQGESDRETQYF.

This chain connects TRBV19 to TRBJ2-7; 9 positions match TRBD1. J was trimmed by 4 bases and V by 5 bases; bases with no gene match: 9. Germline V gene lookup returns CDR1 LNHDA and CDR2 SQIVND (reference sequence). The CDR3 totals 15 residues. As DNA, the CDR3 is TGTGCCAGTAGTTCCCAAGGACAGGGGTTATACGAGCAGTACTTC. Translated: CASSSQGQGLYEQYF.

The CDR3 region is CATSRVGSGRSQETQYF. The DNA for the CDR3 is TGTGCCACCAGCAGAGTTGGCAGCGGGAGGTCACAAGAGACCCAGTACTTC. The chain joins TRBV15 to TRBJ2-5; 9 bases map to TRBD2. V gave up 1 base and J gave up 2 bases; unmatched junction bases: 8. CDR3 length: 17 amino acids. Germline V lookup: CDR1 LNHNV, CDR2 YYDKDF (reference sequence).

This clone was detected only once. The chain joins TRBV27 to TRBJ2-5; D gene ambiguous. In germline, CDR1 is MNHEY, CDR2 SMNVEV (reference sequence). The CDR3 spans 14 residues. The germline V and J ends were trimmed by 0 bases and 5 bases, with 10 bases remaining between them. The CDR3 loop reads CASSLSLDEETQYF. Here the CDR3 DNA reads TGTGCCAGCAGTTTATCTCTTGATGAGGAGACCCAGTACTTC.

This chain connects TRBV5-1 to TRBJ2-3, with 12 bases that match TRBD2. Unmatched junction bases numbered 8, after V lost 3 bases and J lost 3 bases. The CDR3 consists of 17 residues. The germline V gene encodes CDR1 SGHRS and CDR2 YFSETQ. The CDR3 DNA sequence: TGCGCCAGCAGCTCGCGACTAGCGGGAGAGGGGACAGATACGCAGTATTTT. It translates to CASSSRLAGEGTDTQYF.

The rearrangement uses TRBV21-1 and TRBJ1-2; the tabulated D call, TRBD1, remains unverified against the DNA. TRBV21-1 is reported as a pseudogene. The CDR3 totals 15 residues. The CDR3 loop is CASSEGQGADNGYTF. The CDR3 DNA follows: TGTGCCAGCAGCGAAGGACAGGGGGCCGACAATGGCTACACCTTC.

This chain links TRBV19 with TRBJ2-1; the match to TRBD2 covers 8 bases. Germline values: CDR1 LNHDA, CDR2 SQIVND (reference sequence). The CDR3 is 18 amino acids. V trimming: 1 base; J trimming: 9 bases; junction bases outside the gene matches: 17. The CDR3 DNA follows: TGTGCCAGTAGTATAGGAGGAATAGCGGGAATGGGGAATCTTGAGCAGTTCTTC. Encoded protein: CASSIGGIAGMGNLEQFF.

This chain links TRBV4-2 with TRBJ1-1, with D tentatively TRBD1 (6 bases). The ends were cut back, 0 bases at V and 3 bases at J, with 11 bases in the middle. Germline V gives CDR1 LGHNA, CDR2 YNFKEQ. The CDR3 contains 15 residues. DNA for the CDR3: TGTGCCAGCAGCCAAGACCGGGACACCCACACTGAAGCTTTCTTT. This translates into CASSQDRDTHTEAFF.

This clone was detected only a few times. The chain recombines TRBV2 with TRBJ1-6; TRBD1 aligns across 7 bases. Germline V gene data show CDR1 as SNHLY and CDR2 as FYNNEI. The length of the CDR3 is 16 residues. V lost 1 base, J lost 6 bases, and 6 bases stayed unmatched. CDR3 residues: CASSEVPNRGNSPLHF. The CDR3 coding sequence is TGTGCCAGCAGTGAAGTCCCCAACAGGGGTAATTCACCCCTCCACTTT.